This TCR beta chain came from a study of persistence of HIV-infected CD4 T cells. The libraries were made with immunoSEQ version 4 in survey mode. Method: immunoSEQ multiplex PCR; TCRdb's copy keeps in-frame clones and lacks some. Here the sample spans under 40,000 clones, roughly 71% being singletons. As to this clone: The antigen is not known.

The stimulus was an HIV-1 Gag 15-mer peptide pool, about 1 ug/peptide/mL. Sorting of responding CD4+ T cells relied on upregulated CD40 ligand together with CD69. Stimulated PBMCs had first been depleted of CD8+ T cells. The V gene's germline CDR1 is SNHLY and CDR2 FYNNEI. Trimming cost V 6 bases and J 5 bases, with 10 bases left between them. CDR3 size: 12 residues. The specimen was CD4+ T cells sorted from PBMCs after roughly 20-hour stimulation, collected from a patient who received antiretroviral therapy. The chain combines TRBV2 with TRBJ2-5; D is undetermined. The TCR was taken from an adult man with HIV who was CMV-seropositive. The CDR3 sequence is CASRAIQETQYF. The CDR3 region has the DNA TGTGCCAGCAGAGCTATACAGGAGACCCAGTACTTC. Filled out from reference TRBV2 and TRBJ2-5, the complete variable domain reads EPEVTQTPSHQVTQMGQEVILRCVPISNHLYFYWYRQILGQKVEFLVSFYNNEISEKSEIFDDQFSVERPDGSNFTLKIRSTKLEDSAMYFCASRAIQETQYFGPGTRLLVL.